This T cell receptor (beta chain) emerged from a study of CD8 T cells in ankylosing spondylitis (dated by TCRdb to between 2016 and 2019). Regarding the study in general: The study set out to find disease-linked TCR variants by profiling T cell receptor beta repertoires in ankylosing spondylitis patients and healthy donors. Peripheral blood was sampled, and synovial fluid was also collected from ankylosing spondylitis patients. In total, the full study cohort was made up of some 100 healthy donors and approximately 27 ankylosing spondylitis patients. Points the paper makes about the study in general: The disease-linked clones were reported as significantly enriched in matched synovial fluid samples from ankylosing spondylitis patients. A CD8+ phenotype was shown by the disease-linked clones, which were found at relatively low frequencies in peripheral blood. Some of the motif variants had been reported before in the synovial fluid and blood of reactive arthritis patients, a finding that suggests common disease-initiation mechanisms. Blood from ankylosing spondylitis patients appeared to be characterized by a TCR beta motif composed of several highly homologous amino acid variants.

TCRdb shows the sequencer as Illumina HiSeq 2500. Quantitative 5'-RACE with molecular barcodes was used to prepare TCR beta libraries. The authors' analysis ran thus. Disease-linked TCR variants were identified with a new computational method built on a probabilistic model of VDJ rearrangement. TCRdb passed the public sequencing reads through fastp at Q25 and MiXCR, retaining productive beta sequences. Here each entry gathers all rows of one CDR3 protein and keeps the most common genes and DNA. TCRdb's processing, not the authors' own work, is the source of the V and J calls. The sample includes some 250,000 distinct CDR3 sequences, with about 10% observed a single time. In total, the top ten clones hold less than 7.5% of the sample. V is pruned by 2 bases and J by 4 bases, leaving 3 bases of the junction without a gene match. CDR1 SGHRS and CDR2 YFSETQ were looked up in the germline V gene. The CDR3 contains 14 residues, cysteine and phenylalanine counted. Only CDR3 DNA is held: 42 bases, read in frame from base 1.

This clonotype came up many times. Its antigen is not yet known. One base away there is no much larger clone; base qualities are not given. The TCR sequence derives from a male donor with ankylosing spondylitis or in good health (not recorded which). The chain is made from TRBV5-1 and TRBJ2-3, and TRBD1 aligns with 8 junction nucleotides. The sequenced material came from blood, either unsorted or a sorted T cell fraction (not recorded which). The CDR3 protein sequence reads: CASSFGQGADTQYF. The DNA sequence follows: TGCGCCAGCAGCTTCGGACAGGGCGCAGATACGCAGTATTTT. The CDR3 plus the reference TRBV5-1 and TRBJ2-3 genes for the other parts give the full variable domain: KAGVTQTPRYLIKTRGQQVTLSCSPISGHRSVSWYQQTPGQGLQFLFEYFSETQRNKGNFPGRFSGRQFSNSRSEMNVSTLELGDSALYLCASSFGQGADTQYFGPGTRLTVL.